This T cell receptor beta chain was sequenced during a study of response to subunit inactivated influenza vaccine. With respect to this clonotype: What it recognizes is unknown.

One entry per CDR3 protein, called by TCRdb with MiXCR from the RT-PCR reads. Altogether some 640,000 distinct CDR3 sequences are present, approximately 15% being singletons, with the ten largest covering 5.5% to 7%. Germline V gene lookup returns CDR1 SGHTA and CDR2 FQGTGA. Trimming removed 5 bases at V and 6 bases at J, with 13 bases between. This CDR3 region has 14 residues. Study outcomes and limitations: Authors suggested each seasonal flu vaccination may recruit only limited numbers of new T cells.

The source was PBMCs from blood, collected around 14 days before vaccination. This TCR was recovered from a man aged 50 or older who received an inactivated influenza vaccine. The V gene is TRBV7-3, the J gene TRBJ2-2, with unresolved D. CDR3 DNA: TGTGCCAGCAGCCCTAAATCCTGGGCCGGGGAGCTGTTTTTT. Encoded protein: CASSPKSWAGELFF.